These 2 T cell receptor beta chains were all obtained from the same sample, sequenced in a study of beta chain features in type 1 diabetes. The investigators reverse transcribed all of the isolated RNA, so they sequenced expressed TCRB transcripts. Profiling relied on immunoSEQ multiplex PCR, and the TCRdb table lists in-frame clones only, not all of them. The sample contains 600,000 to 650,000 clones, around 15% of which appear only once. Sequenced input: naive CD4+ T cells from blood. The receptors derive from a man aged 18-30 years in good health.

This chain links TRBV5-1 with TRBJ2-7; weak D call: TRBD2 (6 bases). This CDR3 has 15 amino acids. Germline values: CDR1 SGHRS, CDR2 YFSETQ. V lost 0 bases, J lost 0 bases, and 10 bases lay in between. The CDR3: CASSLEAGLSYEQYF. The CDR3 nucleotides are TGCGCCAGCAGCTTGGAAGCGGGCCTCTCCTACGAGCAGTACTTC.

Comment on this clone: Other DNA sequences in the same sample also yield this CDR3. The genes are TRBV5-1 and TRBJ1-2; tentatively, D is TRBD1 (5 bases). Deletions cut 2 bases from V and 6 bases from J, with 8 bases between. CDR1 is SGHRS, CDR2 YFSETQ, per germline. This CDR3 is built from 12 residues. CDR3 DNA sequence: TGCGCCAGCAGCTTCCAGGGTGATGGCTACACCTTC. This codes for CASSFQGDGYTF.